A single sample is the source of the 16 T cell receptor beta chains below, sequenced in a study of early T cells in non-severe SARS-CoV-2 infection. TCRdb redid the calling of the 5' RACE reads with MiXCR, one entry per CDR3 protein. The sample includes roughly 50,000 distinct CDR3 sequences, around 8% of them seen just once. The sequencing input was whole blood. The receptors were gathered from an adult who was a healthcare worker with PCR-confirmed SARS-CoV-2 infection or an uninfected control (not recorded which).

In this sample, this clonotype turned up many times. The chain links TRBV7-3 to TRBJ1-3; D remains unclear. Trimming removed 4 bases from V and 2 bases from J, with 9 bases in between. Germline V lookup: CDR1 SGHTA, CDR2 FQGTGA. This CDR3 comprises 14 residues. The CDR3 nucleotides are TGTGCCAGCAGCTCCGACAAGCCTGGAAACACCATATATTTT. Protein: CASSSDKPGNTIYF.

This clonotype appeared a few times. This sequence joins TRBV7-9 and TRBJ2-3, with 10 bases aligning to TRBD2. CDR1 and CDR2 (germline): SEHNR, FQNEAQ (reference sequence). This CDR3 is built from 15 residues. With 4 bases clipped from V and 2 bases from J, the junction kept 3 bases outside the gene matches. The CDR3 coding sequence is TGTGCCAGCAGCTCGACTAGCGGGCCCACAGATACGCAGTATTTT. It encodes CASSSTSGPTDTQYF.

This clonotype was observed at least ten times. This chain links TRBV12-3 or TRBV12-4 with TRBJ2-7; 9 bases fit TRBD2. The CDR3 consists of 15 residues. J was trimmed by 3 bases and V by 3 bases; bases with no gene match: 6. CDR3: CASSFSGSKGYEQYF. In nucleotides, the CDR3 is TGTGCCAGCAGTTTTAGCGGGAGCAAAGGCTACGAGCAGTACTTC.

There are a few counts of this clonotype. The chain links TRBV4-1 to TRBJ2-5; D is possibly TRBD1 (5 bases). In germline, CDR1 is MGHRA, CDR2 YSYEKL. This CDR3 has 14 residues. Trimming took off 3 bases at V and 2 bases at J, with 10 bases between the two ends. The CDR3 here is CASSQDTPQETQYF. The CDR3 region has the DNA TGCGCCAGCAGCCAGGACACCCCACAAGAGACCCAGTACTTC.

The chain couples TRBV13 to TRBJ1-2, with TRBD1 matching 7 bases. The CDR3 spans 15 residues. The germline CDR1 and CDR2 sequences are PRHDT and FYEKMQ (reference sequence). The ends lost 2 bases at V and 1 base at J; junction bases unmatched: 4. DNA of the CDR3: TGTGCCAGCAGCTTATATGGGACAGTTAACTATGGCTACACCTTC. It is translated as CASSLYGTVNYGYTF.

The rearrangement links TRBV7-8 to TRBJ2-5; D gene unclear. CDR1 and CDR2 from the germline V gene are SGHVS and FQNEAQ. CDR3 length: 13 amino acids. Deletions cut 5 bases from V and 1 base from J, with 8 bases between. CDR3 amino acids: CASSPAPQETQYF. CDR3 sequence (DNA): TGTGCCAGCAGCCCCGCGCCCCAAGAGACCCAGTACTTC. Together with reference TRBV7-8 and TRBJ2-5, the CDR3 gives the full variable domain: GAGVSQSPRYKVAKRGQDVALRCDPISGHVSLFWYQQALGQGPEFLTYFQNEAQLDKSGLPSDRFFAERPEGSVSTLKIQRTQQEDSAVYLCASSPAPQETQYFGPGTRLLVL.

This clonotype was seen more than once but under ten times. The CDR3, as DNA: TGTGCCAGCAGTCCCACCTCTCCCAGGGGGCGCGGGTCACCCCTCCACTTT. Protein: CASSPTSPRGRGSPLHF. The chain couples TRBV6-6 to TRBJ1-6, with 8 bases that match TRBD1. Germline CDR1 and CDR2: MNHNY and SVGAGI (reference sequence). The length of the CDR3 is 17 residues. V shed 5 bases, J shed 10 bases, and the junction held 16 bases outside the gene matches.

This clonotype was counted ten times or more. The V call is TRBV4-1, the J call TRBJ1-1; TRBD1 is a possible D gene (5 bases). CDR3 size: 18 residues. Germline CDR1 and CDR2: MGHRA and YSYEKL. V lost 2 bases, J lost 4 bases, and 23 bases lay in between. Here the CDR3 DNA reads TGCGCCAGCAGCCAATTCCGGGGCGGCGGTGGTTCGGGCACTGAAGCTTTCTTT. Translation: CASSQFRGGGGSGTEAFF.

This clonotype was recorded a few times. CDR3 coding DNA: TGTGCCAGCAGTTACGCCCTAATCGGCGTAAGCGATACGCAGTATTTT. This translates into CASSYALIGVSDTQYF. V usage is TRBV6-5 and J usage is TRBJ2-3, with unresolved D. CDR3 length: 16 residues. V was trimmed by 2 bases and J by 6 bases, leaving 18 bases between them. CDR1 and CDR2 from the germline V gene are MNHEY and SVGAGI.

The J gene is TRBJ1-4, the V gene TRBV2; no firm D call. CDR1 and CDR2 (germline): SNHLY, FYNNEI. Trimming removed 1 base at V and 5 bases at J, with 5 bases between. There are 13 residues in the CDR3. CDR3 amino acids: CASSEGRNEKLFF. The DNA of the CDR3 is TGTGCCAGCAGTGAAGGACGGAATGAAAAACTGTTTTTT.

V gene TRBV9 combines with J gene TRBJ1-2, with D uncertain. Germline CDR1 reads SGDLS; CDR2 reads YYNGEE. The CDR3 spans 14 residues. Trimming took off 0 bases at V and 4 bases at J, with 10 bases between the two ends. The CDR3 bases are TGTGCCAGCAGCGTAGGTACCCAGGCCTATGGCTACACCTTC. It translates to CASSVGTQAYGYTF.

The genes are TRBV7-9 and TRBJ2-7; D gene ambiguous. The CDR3 extends over 13 amino acids. Germline values: CDR1 SEHNR, CDR2 FQNEAQ (reference sequence). V was clipped by 1 base and J by 2 bases, with 6 bases between them. The CDR3 nucleotides are TGTGCCAGCAGCTTAGTCCAGCCCTACGAGCAGTACTTC. It yields the protein CASSLVQPYEQYF.

This clonotype was detected many times. This sequence joins TRBV28 and TRBJ1-1; D not resolved. Trimming cost V 5 bases and J 5 bases, with 9 bases left between them. The CDR3 is made up of 12 amino acids. From germline, CDR1 is MDHEN and CDR2 SYDVKM. The CDR3 region is CASSPPLTEAFF. CDR3 coding DNA: TGTGCCAGCAGTCCCCCGCTAACTGAAGCTTTCTTT.

The chain couples TRBV20-1 to TRBJ2-1; 12 positions match TRBD2. This CDR3 has 16 residues. Germline V gene lookup returns CDR1 DFQATT and CDR2 SNEGSKA (reference sequence). V dropped 1 base and J dropped 4; count of bases not matched to a gene: 5. CDR3 residues: CSARAATSGGYNEQFF. The CDR3 DNA is TGCAGTGCTAGAGCAGCGACTAGCGGGGGATACAATGAGCAGTTCTTC.

This clonotype was picked up many times. V usage is TRBV11-2 and J usage is TRBJ1-5, with D uncertain. CDR1 and CDR2 (germline): SGHAT, FQNNGV. V lost 5 bases and J lost 4, with 9 bases in between. This CDR3 is built from 13 residues. In DNA form, the CDR3 reads TGTGCCAGCAGCCCCGTGGGAAATCAGCCCCAGCATTTT. Translation gives CASSPVGNQPQHF.

This clonotype was recorded many times. The chain combines TRBV9 with TRBJ1-1, with a weak D call TRBD1 (5 bases). Germline V CDR1 and CDR2: SGDLS, YYNGEE. The V and J ends lost 0 bases and 0 bases respectively, with 9 bases between them. The CDR3 extends over 15 amino acids. CDR3 nucleotides: TGTGCCAGCAGCGTAGGTTTGGGGCTGAACACTGAAGCTTTCTTT. It is translated as CASSVGLGLNTEAFF.